The sequence of this T cell receptor beta chain was determined in a study of OX40 agonist ivuxolimab in advanced cancers. Points from the study as a whole: Doses of 0.1 to 3.0 mg/kg were accompanied by clonal expansion of CD4+ and CD8+ blood T cells by week 6.

As concerns this clone: Its target is unknown.

Assay used: immunoSEQ multiplex PCR; TCRdb lists only in-frame clones, some missing. The repertoire includes roughly 70,000 clones, 84% of them detected once, and approximately 2% sits in the top ten. Prior autoimmune disease or systemic immunosuppression barred patients. The timepoints at which blood was sampled were baseline, cycle 4 day 1, and cycle 7 day 1. This TCR derives from an adult with an advanced solid tumor such as melanoma, head and neck, liver or kidney cancer. Source: CD4+ or CD8+ T cells sorted from blood, taken in a trial of the OX40 agonist ivuxolimab.

The CDR3 sequence is CASSLGPGNTEAFF. CDR3 coding DNA: TGCGCCAGCAGCTTGGGGCCAGGGAACACTGAAGCTTTCTTT. V gene TRBV5-1 combines with J gene TRBJ1-1; D unresolved. The CDR3 runs 14 residues. The ends were cut back, 0 bases at V and 1 base at J, with 7 bases in the middle. The germline V gene encodes CDR1 SGHRS and CDR2 YFSETQ.